A single sample gave rise to the 25 T cell receptor beta chains below, sequenced in a study of blood T cell repertoires in COVID-19. TCRdb keeps only in-frame clones here, not all; method: immunoSEQ multiplex PCR. The sample holds roughly 260,000 clones, over 75% seen once. What was sequenced was peripheral blood. The receptors originated from a woman in her forties or fifties with acute or convalescent COVID-19.

The sample holds one count of this clone. V usage is TRBV29-1 and J usage is TRBJ2-1; the match to TRBD2 covers 11 bases. The CDR3 has 14 amino acids. CDR1 and CDR2 (germline): SQVTM, ANQGSEA. Unmatched junction bases numbered 5, after V lost 6 bases and J lost 4 bases. CDR3 DNA: TGCAGCGTGGTAGGGACTAGCGGTTACAATGAGCAGTTCTTC. Translating it yields CSVVGTSGYNEQFF.

The rearrangement uses TRBV11-1 and TRBJ2-7, with 12 bases aligning to TRBD2. The CDR3 covers 15 residues. The J segment lost 7 bases and the V segment lost 5 bases, leaving 9 bases of the junction unmatched. Germline CDR1 and CDR2: SGHAT and FQDESV (reference sequence). The DNA of the CDR3 is TGTGCCAGCAGCCGGCACGGACTAGCGGGAAATGAGCAGTACTTC. It yields the protein CASSRHGLAGNEQYF.

The V call is TRBV29-1, the J call TRBJ2-7, with 8 bases fitting TRBD2. CDR1 is SQVTM and CDR2 is ANQGSEA in the germline V gene. The CDR3 runs to 15 residues. J gave up 2 bases and V 6 bases, and 12 bases lay outside the gene matches. CDR3 sequence reads: CSVKLGGGPTYEQYF. The CDR3 DNA is TGCAGCGTAAAACTGGGCGGGGGGCCAACCTACGAGCAGTACTTC.

The chain carries TRBV5-1 and TRBJ2-7; D might be TRBD2 (6 bases). The V end lost 0 bases, the J end lost 2 bases, and 12 bases lay between the germline ends. Germline V gene data show CDR1 as SGHRS and CDR2 as YFSETQ. This CDR3 is 15 amino acids long. For the CDR3, the DNA is TGCGCCAGCAGCTTGGTTGTCGGGAGTCCCTACGAGCAGTACTTC. This translates into CASSLVVGSPYEQYF.

This clone was observed at least ten times. The rearrangement links TRBV6-4 to TRBJ2-7; TRBD1 matches 10 bases. Germline CDR1 is MRHNA and CDR2 is SNTAGT. After removal of 6 bases from V and 3 bases from J, the junction contained 8 bases not matched to a gene. The CDR3 contains 15 residues. This chain's CDR3 is CASRIRDRGFYEQYF. In DNA, the CDR3 is TGTGCCAGCAGGATCCGGGACAGGGGATTCTACGAGCAGTACTTC.

This chain links TRBV28 with TRBJ2-5; 7 nucleotides match TRBD1. This CDR3 comprises 15 residues. Germline CDR1 reads MDHEN; CDR2 reads SYDVKM. With V trimmed by 6 bases and J by 0 bases, 7 bases remained unmatched. CDR3 sequence: CASSPGTAYQETQYF. CDR3 DNA sequence: TGTGCCAGCAGCCCAGGGACAGCTTACCAAGAGACCCAGTACTTC.

The V call is TRBV6-5, the J call TRBJ2-7; 8 bases align to TRBD1. V shed 4 bases and J 2 bases; nucleotides not matched to a gene: 7. The CDR3 runs to 15 residues. CDR1 is MNHEY, CDR2 SVGAGI, per germline. CDR3 sequence: CASSFGTGDAYEQYF. Written as DNA, the CDR3 is TGTGCCAGCAGTTTCGGGACAGGCGACGCCTACGAGCAGTACTTC.

This chain links TRBV7-6 with TRBJ2-1; D may be TRBD2 (5 bases). The germline V and J ends were trimmed by 5 bases and 3 bases, with 8 bases remaining between them. Germline values: CDR1 SGHVS, CDR2 FNYEAQ. The CDR3 covers 13 residues. The CDR3 protein is CASSRGNYNEQFF. CDR3 coding DNA: TGTGCCAGCAGCCGAGGGAACTACAATGAGCAGTTCTTC.

V gene TRBV21-1 combines with J gene TRBJ2-2; TRBD1, the table's D call, was not compared with the DNA. TRBV21-1 is a listed pseudogene. The CDR3 length is 18 residues. The CDR3 here is CASSKLGGQGARAGELFF. CDR3 DNA: TGTGCCAGCAGCAAATTGGGTGGACAGGGGGCAAGGGCTGGGGAGCTGTTTTTT.

The V and J genes are TRBV28 and TRBJ1-5; D is possibly TRBD1 (6 bases). This CDR3 is built from 14 residues. CDR1 is MDHEN, CDR2 SYDVKM, per germline. With 8 bases removed from V and 5 bases from J, the gap between germline ends came to 16 bases. CDR3 sequence (DNA): TGTGCCAGCCGACCATCAGGGGTGGATCAGCCCCAGCATTTT. Amino acid sequence: CASRPSGVDQPQHF.

This chain connects TRBV7-9 to TRBJ1-2, with D maybe TRBD1 (5 bases). The V gene lost 5 bases and the J gene lost 1 base, with 14 bases spanning the gap. This CDR3 has 15 residues. Germline V lookup: CDR1 SEHNR, CDR2 FQNEAQ (reference sequence). The chain's CDR3 is CASSPLGQSNYGYTF. In DNA form, the CDR3 reads TGTGCCAGCAGCCCACTGGGGCAGAGTAACTATGGCTACACCTTC.

The rearrangement uses TRBV7-2 and TRBJ2-7, with D perhaps matching TRBD2 (6 bases). The V and J ends lost 3 bases and 0 bases respectively, with 9 bases between them. The CDR3 runs 14 residues. In germline, CDR1 is SGHTA, CDR2 FQGNSA. The CDR3, as DNA: TGTGCCAGCAGCTTCGGAGGGGCCTCCTACGAGCAGTACTTC. This codes for CASSFGGASYEQYF.

The chain couples TRBV2 to TRBJ1-3; TRBD1 is a possible D gene (5 bases). In germline, CDR1 is SNHLY, CDR2 FYNNEI. This CDR3 has 15 amino acids. Trimming took off 0 bases at V and 2 bases at J, with 8 bases between the two ends. The CDR3 DNA is TGTGCCAGCAGTGAAGCGGGGCCCCCTGGAAACACCATATATTTT. Amino acid sequence: CASSEAGPPGNTIYF.

The V and J genes are TRBV19 and TRBJ1-6; maybe TRBD1 (5 bases). Trimming took 4 bases from V and 7 from J, leaving 17 bases between them. The CDR3 spans 16 residues. Per germline, CDR1 LNHDA and CDR2 SQIVND (reference sequence). CDR3 amino acids: CASSSRRGFENSPLHF. The CDR3 DNA is TGTGCCAGTAGTAGTCGAAGGGGTTTTGAGAATTCACCCCTCCACTTT.

The chain has TRBV2 and TRBJ2-5; 8 bases match TRBD1. This CDR3 has 15 residues. J lost 5 bases, V lost 8 bases, and 13 bases had no gene match. CDR1 is SNHLY and CDR2 is FYNNEI in the germline V gene. For the CDR3, the DNA is TGTGCCAGCCATTTAAACCAGGGGGCAAGGGAGACCCAGTACTTC. It translates to CASHLNQGARETQYF.

The J gene is TRBJ2-5, the V gene TRBV7-2; 12 bases align to TRBD2. The CDR3 covers 15 residues. Losses at the gene ends were 6 bases for V and 5 bases for J; bases not matched to a gene: 7. Germline CDR1 and CDR2: SGHTA and FQGNSA. CDR3 sequence (DNA): TGTGCCAGCAGGCTAGCGGGAGGGCCAAGGGAGACCCAGTACTTC. Encoded protein: CASRLAGGPRETQYF.

V and J are TRBV30 and TRBJ1-3; D call uncertain. The V end was cut by 2 bases, the J end by 2 bases, with 4 bases between. Germline V gene sequence: CDR1 GTSNPN, CDR2 SVGIG (reference sequence). The CDR3 consists of 12 residues. CDR3 amino acids: CAWSLPGNTIYF. CDR3 DNA sequence: TGTGCCTGGAGTCTCCCTGGAAACACCATATATTTT.

This clone was counted a single time. The chain is built from TRBV5-1 and TRBJ1-1; 8 positions agree with TRBD1. In germline, CDR1 is SGHRS, CDR2 YFSETQ. CDR3 length: 13 amino acids. V lost 8 bases, J lost 4 bases, and 7 bases stayed unmatched. The CDR3 sequence is CASYRGSSTEAFF. The CDR3 nucleotides read TGCGCCAGTTACAGGGGGTCAAGCACTGAAGCTTTCTTT.

This chain links TRBV6-6 with TRBJ1-6; possible D gene TRBD1, 5 bases. Trimming pared 2 bases from V and 5 bases from J, leaving 10 bases between. This CDR3 contains 15 residues. Germline V gives CDR1 MNHNY, CDR2 SVGAGI (reference sequence). The CDR3 nucleotides read TGTGCCAGCAGTTACAGACAGCAAAATAATTCACCCCTCCACTTT. This translates into CASSYRQQNNSPLHF.

The gene calls are TRBV4-2 and TRBJ1-1; 8 nucleotides match TRBD1. J gave up 0 bases and V 5 bases, and 5 bases lay outside the gene matches. Germline CDR1 LGHNA, CDR2 YNFKEQ. The CDR3 runs 15 residues. In nucleotides, the CDR3 is TGTGCCAGCAGCTCGACAGGGGAAATGAACACTGAAGCTTTCTTT. The encoded protein is CASSSTGEMNTEAFF.

V usage is TRBV11-2 and J usage is TRBJ1-2; D may be TRBD1 (5 bases). Per the germline V gene, CDR1 is SGHAT and CDR2 is FQNNGV. The ends were cut back, 5 bases at V and 8 bases at J, with 15 bases in the middle. The CDR3 is 13 amino acids. For the CDR3, the DNA is TGTGCCAGCAGCCTTAGTCAGGGAGGGGGCTACACCTTC. Amino acid sequence: CASSLSQGGGYTF.

In this sample, this clone turned up once. This chain joins TRBV15 and TRBJ1-5; D gene unclear. Deletions cut 1 base from V and 4 bases from J, with 5 bases between. This CDR3 region has 13 residues. In germline, CDR1 is LNHNV, CDR2 YYDKDF (reference sequence). This CDR3 reads CATSRALNQPQHF. The CDR3 DNA reads as TGTGCCACCAGCAGAGCTTTAAATCAGCCCCAGCATTTT.

The chain carries TRBV9 and TRBJ2-3, with 7 nucleotides matching TRBD2. After removal of 1 base from V and 2 bases from J, the junction contained 10 bases not matched to a gene. Germline loops: CDR1 SGDLS, CDR2 YYNGEE. The CDR3 sequence is 17 residues long. The CDR3 coding sequence is TGTGCCAGCAGCGTATCGTCACTGAGCGGGGCCACAGATACGCAGTATTTT. It encodes CASSVSSLSGATDTQYF. Combining the CDR3 with reference TRBV9 and TRBJ2-3 gives the whole variable domain DSGVTQTPKHLITATGQRVTLRCSPRSGDLSVYWYQQSLDQGLQFLIQYYNGEERAKGNILERFSAQQFPDLHSELNLSSLELGDSALYFCASSVSSLSGATDTQYFGPGTRLTVL.

The V call is TRBV7-6, the J call TRBJ2-1, with 7 nucleotides matching TRBD2. The germline V gene encodes CDR1 SGHVS and CDR2 FNYEAQ. J was trimmed by 3 bases and V by 3 bases; bases with no gene match: 8. CDR3 length: 16 amino acids. CDR3 bases: TGTGCCAGCAGCTTGTCAACGGGAGGAATCTACAATGAGCAGTTCTTC. Its translation: CASSLSTGGIYNEQFF.

This chain joins TRBV28 and TRBJ1-2, with D possibly TRBD1 on 5 matching bases. The germline V gene has CDR1 MDHEN and CDR2 SYDVKM. The CDR3 runs 13 residues. Deletions cut 10 bases from V and 4 bases from J, with 16 bases between. Here the CDR3 DNA reads TGTGCCACCCCGGGCTCCCAGGGCTATGGCTACACCTTC. Protein: CATPGSQGYGYTF.